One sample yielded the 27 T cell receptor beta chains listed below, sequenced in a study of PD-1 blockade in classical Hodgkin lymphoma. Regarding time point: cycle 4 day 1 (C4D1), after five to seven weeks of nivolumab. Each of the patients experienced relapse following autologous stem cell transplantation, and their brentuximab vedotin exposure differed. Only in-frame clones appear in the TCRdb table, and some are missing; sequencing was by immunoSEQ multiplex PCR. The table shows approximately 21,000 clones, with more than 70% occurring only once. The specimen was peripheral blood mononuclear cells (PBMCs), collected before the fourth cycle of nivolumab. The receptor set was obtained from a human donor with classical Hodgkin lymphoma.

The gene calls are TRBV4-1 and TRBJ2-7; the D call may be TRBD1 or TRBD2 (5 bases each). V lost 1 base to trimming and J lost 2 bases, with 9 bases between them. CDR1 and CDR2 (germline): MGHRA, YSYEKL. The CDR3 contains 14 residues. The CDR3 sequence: CASSQAGPAYEQYF. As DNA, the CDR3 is TGCGCCAGCAGCCAAGCGGGACCAGCCTACGAGCAGTACTTC.

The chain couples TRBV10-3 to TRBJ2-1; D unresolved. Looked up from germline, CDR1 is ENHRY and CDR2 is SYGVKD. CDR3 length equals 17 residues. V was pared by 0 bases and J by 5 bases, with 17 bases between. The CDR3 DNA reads TGTGCCATCAGTGAGTCGTTAATGGGATGGCAGAACAATGAGCAGTTCTTC. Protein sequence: CAISESLMGWQNNEQFF.

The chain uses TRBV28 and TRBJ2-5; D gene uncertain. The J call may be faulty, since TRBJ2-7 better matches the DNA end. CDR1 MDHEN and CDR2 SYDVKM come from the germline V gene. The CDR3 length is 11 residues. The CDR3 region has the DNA TGTGCCAGCAGTTTCGCGTCCGAGCAGTACTTC. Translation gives CASSFASEQYF.

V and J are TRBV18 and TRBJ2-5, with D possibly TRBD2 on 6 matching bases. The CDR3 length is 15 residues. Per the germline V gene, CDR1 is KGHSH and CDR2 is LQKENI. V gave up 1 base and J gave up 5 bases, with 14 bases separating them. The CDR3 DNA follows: TGTGCCAGCTCACCACTTGCGGGGAGAGGGGAGACCCAGTACTTC. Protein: CASSPLAGRGETQYF.

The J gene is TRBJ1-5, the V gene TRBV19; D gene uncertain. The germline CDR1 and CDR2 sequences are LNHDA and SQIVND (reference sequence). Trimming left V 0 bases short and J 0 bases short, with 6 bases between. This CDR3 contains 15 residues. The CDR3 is CASSIEQLSNQPQHF. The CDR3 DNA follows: TGTGCCAGTAGTATAGAACAGCTTAGCAATCAGCCCCAGCATTTT.

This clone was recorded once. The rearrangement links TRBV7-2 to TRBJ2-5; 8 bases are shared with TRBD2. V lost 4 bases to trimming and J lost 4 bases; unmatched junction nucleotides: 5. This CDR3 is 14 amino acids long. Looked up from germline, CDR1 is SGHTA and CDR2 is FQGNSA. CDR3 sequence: CASSSRTSRETQYF. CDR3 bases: TGTGCCAGCAGCTCAAGGACTAGCAGAGAGACCCAGTACTTC.

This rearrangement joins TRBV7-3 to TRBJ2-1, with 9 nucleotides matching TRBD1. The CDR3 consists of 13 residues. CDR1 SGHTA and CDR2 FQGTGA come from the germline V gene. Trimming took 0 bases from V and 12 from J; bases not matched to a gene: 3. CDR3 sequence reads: CASSLTMGQGQFF. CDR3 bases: TGTGCCAGCAGCTTAACGATGGGACAGGGGCAGTTCTTC. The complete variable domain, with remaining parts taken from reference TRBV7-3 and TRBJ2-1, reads GAGVSQTPSNKVTEKGKYVELRCDPISGHTALYWYRQSLGQGPEFLIYFQGTGAADDSGLPNDRFFAVRPEGSVSTLKIQRTERGDSAVYLCASSLTMGQGQFFGPGTRLTVL.

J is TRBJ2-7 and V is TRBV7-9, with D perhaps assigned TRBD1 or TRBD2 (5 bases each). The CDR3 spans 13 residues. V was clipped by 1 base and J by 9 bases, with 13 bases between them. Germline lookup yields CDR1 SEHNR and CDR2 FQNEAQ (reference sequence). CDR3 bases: TGTGCCAGCAGCTTAGAAGAGGGGCTAGCGCAGTACTTC. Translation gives CASSLEEGLAQYF.

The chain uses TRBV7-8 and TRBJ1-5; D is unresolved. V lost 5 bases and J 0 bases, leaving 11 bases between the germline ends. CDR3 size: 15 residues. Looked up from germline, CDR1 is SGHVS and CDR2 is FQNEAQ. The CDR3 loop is CASSRAAFSNQPQHF. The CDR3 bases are TGTGCCAGCAGCCGGGCGGCCTTTAGCAATCAGCCCCAGCATTTT.

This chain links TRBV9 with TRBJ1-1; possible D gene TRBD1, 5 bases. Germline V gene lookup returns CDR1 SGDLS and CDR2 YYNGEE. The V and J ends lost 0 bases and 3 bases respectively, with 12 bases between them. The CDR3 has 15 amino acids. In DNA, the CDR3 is TGTGCCAGCAGCGTAGCCGGGACGCTCCACACTGAAGCTTTCTTT. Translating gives CASSVAGTLHTEAFF.

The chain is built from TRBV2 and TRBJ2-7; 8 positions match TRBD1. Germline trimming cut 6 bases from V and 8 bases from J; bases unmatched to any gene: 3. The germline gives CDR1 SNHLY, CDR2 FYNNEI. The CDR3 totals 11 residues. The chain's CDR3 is CASRTGEKQYF. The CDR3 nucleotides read TGTGCCAGCAGGACAGGGGAAAAGCAGTACTTC.

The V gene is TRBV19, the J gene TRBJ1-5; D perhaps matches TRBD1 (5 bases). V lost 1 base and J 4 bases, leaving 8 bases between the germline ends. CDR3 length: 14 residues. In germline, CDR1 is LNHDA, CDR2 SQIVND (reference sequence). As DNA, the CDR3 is TGTGCCAGTAGTATAGCCTCAGGGAATCAGCCCCAGCATTTT. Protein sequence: CASSIASGNQPQHF. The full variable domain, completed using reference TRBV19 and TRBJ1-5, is DGGITQSPKYLFRKEGQNVTLSCEQNLNHDAMYWYRQDPGQGLRLIYYSQIVNDFQKGDIAEGYSVSREKKESFPLTVTSAQKNPTAFYLCASSIASGNQPQHFGDGTRLSIL.

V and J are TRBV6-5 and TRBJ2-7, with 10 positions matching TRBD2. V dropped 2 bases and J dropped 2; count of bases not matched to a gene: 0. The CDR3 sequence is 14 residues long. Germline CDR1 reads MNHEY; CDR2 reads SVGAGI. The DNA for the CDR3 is TGTGCCAGCAGTTACGGACTAGCGGCCTACGAGCAGTACTTC. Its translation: CASSYGLAAYEQYF.

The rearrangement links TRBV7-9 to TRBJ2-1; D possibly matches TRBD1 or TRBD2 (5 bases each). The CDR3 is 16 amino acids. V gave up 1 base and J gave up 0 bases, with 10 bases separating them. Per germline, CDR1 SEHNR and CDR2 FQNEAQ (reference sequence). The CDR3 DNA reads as TGTGCCAGCAGCTTAGTATGGGGGTTCTCCTACAATGAGCAGTTCTTC. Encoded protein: CASSLVWGFSYNEQFF.

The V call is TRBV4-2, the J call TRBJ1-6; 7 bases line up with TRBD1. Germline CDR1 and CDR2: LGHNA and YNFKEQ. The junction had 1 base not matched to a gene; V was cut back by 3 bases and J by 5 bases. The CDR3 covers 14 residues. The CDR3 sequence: CASSQGQHNSPLHF. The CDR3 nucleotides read TGTGCCAGCAGCCAGGGACAGCATAATTCACCCCTCCACTTT.

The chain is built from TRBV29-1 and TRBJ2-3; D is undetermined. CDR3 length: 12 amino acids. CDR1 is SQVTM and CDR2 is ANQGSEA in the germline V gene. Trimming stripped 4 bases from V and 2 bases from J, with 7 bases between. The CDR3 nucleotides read TGCAGCGTTGCGGAAGTCACAGATACGCAGTATTTT. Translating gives CSVAEVTDTQYF.

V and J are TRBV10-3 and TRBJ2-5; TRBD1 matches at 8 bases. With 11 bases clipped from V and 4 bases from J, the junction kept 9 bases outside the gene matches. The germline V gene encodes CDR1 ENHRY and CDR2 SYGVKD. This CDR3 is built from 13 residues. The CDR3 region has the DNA TGTGCCTCCTGGGCAGGGGGCAGAGAGACCCAGTACTTC. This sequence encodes CASWAGGRETQYF.

The CDR3 region has the DNA TGCGCCAGCAGTCAAAGGAGGCAGGGGACGAGGAACGAGCAGTACTTC. This gives the protein CASSQRRQGTRNEQYF. The rearrangement uses TRBV23-1 and TRBJ2-5; weak D call: TRBD1 (6 bases). The J call may be in error: the DNA end matches TRBJ2-7 better. TRBV23-1 is assigned to the ORF class and has an uncertain function. The CDR3 length is 16 residues.

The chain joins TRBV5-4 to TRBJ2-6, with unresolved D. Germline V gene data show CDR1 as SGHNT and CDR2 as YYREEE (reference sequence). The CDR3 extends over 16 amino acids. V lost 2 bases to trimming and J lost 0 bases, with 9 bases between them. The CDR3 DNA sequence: TGTGCCAGCAGCTTTCAGGAAAGCTCTGGGGCCAACGTCCTGACTTTC. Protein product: CASSFQESSGANVLTF.

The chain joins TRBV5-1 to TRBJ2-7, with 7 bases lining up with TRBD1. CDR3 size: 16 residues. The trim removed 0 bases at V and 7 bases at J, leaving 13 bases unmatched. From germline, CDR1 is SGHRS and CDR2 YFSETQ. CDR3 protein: CASSLGRGRGDEEQYF. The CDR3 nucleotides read TGCGCCAGCAGCTTGGGAAGGGGGCGAGGTGATGAAGAGCAGTACTTC.

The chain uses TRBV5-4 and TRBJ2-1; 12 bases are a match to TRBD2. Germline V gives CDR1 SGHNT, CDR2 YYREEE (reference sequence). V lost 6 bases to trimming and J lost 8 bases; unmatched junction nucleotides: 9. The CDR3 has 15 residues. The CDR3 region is CASTLGLAGSDEQFF. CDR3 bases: TGTGCCAGCACCCTAGGACTAGCGGGATCGGATGAGCAGTTCTTC.

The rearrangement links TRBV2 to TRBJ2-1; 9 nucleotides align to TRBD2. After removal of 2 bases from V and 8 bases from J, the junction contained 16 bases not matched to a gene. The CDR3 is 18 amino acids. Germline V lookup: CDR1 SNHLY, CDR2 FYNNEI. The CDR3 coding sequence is TGTGCCAGCAGTGAACTCTCACCGGCGGGGGGGCCGGAGGATGAGCAGTTCTTC. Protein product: CASSELSPAGGPEDEQFF.

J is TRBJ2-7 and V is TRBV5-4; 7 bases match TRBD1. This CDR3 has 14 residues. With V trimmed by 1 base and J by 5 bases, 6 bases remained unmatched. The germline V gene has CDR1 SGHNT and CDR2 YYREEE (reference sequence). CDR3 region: CASSLLGTVDEQYF. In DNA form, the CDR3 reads TGTGCCAGCAGCTTGTTGGGGACAGTCGACGAGCAGTACTTC.

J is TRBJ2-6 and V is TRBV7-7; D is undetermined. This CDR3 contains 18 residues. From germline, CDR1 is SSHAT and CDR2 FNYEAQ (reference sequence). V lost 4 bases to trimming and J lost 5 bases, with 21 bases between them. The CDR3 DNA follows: TGTGCCAGCAGCTACCTCAGAGTGCCACAAAGTCGGGCCAACGTCCTGACTTTC. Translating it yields CASSYLRVPQSRANVLTF.

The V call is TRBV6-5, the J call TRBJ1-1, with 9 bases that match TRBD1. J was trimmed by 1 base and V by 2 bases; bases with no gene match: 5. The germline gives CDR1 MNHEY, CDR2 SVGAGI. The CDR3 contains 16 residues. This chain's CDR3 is CASSYQTGGTNTEAFF. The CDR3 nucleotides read TGTGCCAGCAGTTACCAGACAGGGGGGACGAACACTGAAGCTTTCTTT.

DNA of the CDR3: TGTGCCAGCAGCTTAAATCCTAGCGGGAACACCGGGGAGCTGTTTTTT. Amino acids: CASSLNPSGNTGELFF. The chain joins TRBV7-3 to TRBJ2-2; TRBD2 aligns across 7 bases. Germline-derived CDR1 and CDR2 are SGHTA and FQGTGA. CDR3 length equals 16 residues. V lost 1 base and J lost 1; bases outside the gene matches: 3.

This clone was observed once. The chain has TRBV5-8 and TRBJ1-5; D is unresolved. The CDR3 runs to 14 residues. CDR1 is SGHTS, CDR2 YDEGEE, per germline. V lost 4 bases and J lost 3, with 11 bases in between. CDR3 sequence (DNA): TGTGCCAGCAGCCTTCACAGTTCCAATCAGCCCCAGCATTTT. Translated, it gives CASSLHSSNQPQHF.